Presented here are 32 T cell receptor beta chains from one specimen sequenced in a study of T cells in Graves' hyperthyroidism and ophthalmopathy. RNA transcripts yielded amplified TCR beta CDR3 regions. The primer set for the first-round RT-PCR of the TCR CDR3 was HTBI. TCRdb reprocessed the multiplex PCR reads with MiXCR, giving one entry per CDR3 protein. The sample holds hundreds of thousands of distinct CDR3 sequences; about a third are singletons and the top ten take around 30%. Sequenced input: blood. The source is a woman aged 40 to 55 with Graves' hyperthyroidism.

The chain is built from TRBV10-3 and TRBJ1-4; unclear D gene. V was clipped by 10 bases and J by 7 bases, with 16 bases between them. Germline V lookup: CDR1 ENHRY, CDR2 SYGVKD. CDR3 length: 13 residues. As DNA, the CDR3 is TGTGCCAGCAGGTACCCTGGGAGTGAAAAACTGTTTTTT. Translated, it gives CASRYPGSEKLFF.

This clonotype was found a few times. CDR3 region: CASSRQESSGANVLTF. The CDR3 coding sequence is TGTGCCAGCAGTCGACAGGAGAGCTCTGGGGCCAACGTCCTGACTTTC. The V call is TRBV6-5, the J call TRBJ2-6; perhaps TRBD1 as D (6 bases). The CDR3 totals 16 residues. From germline, CDR1 is MNHEY and CDR2 SVGAGI. V lost 5 bases, J lost 0 bases, and 11 bases lay in between.

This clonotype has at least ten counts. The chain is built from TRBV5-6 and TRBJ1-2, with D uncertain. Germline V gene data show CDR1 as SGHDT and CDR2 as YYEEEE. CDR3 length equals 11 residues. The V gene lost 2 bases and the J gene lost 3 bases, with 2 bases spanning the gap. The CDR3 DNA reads TGTGCCAGCAGCTTATACTATGGCTACACCTTC. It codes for CASSLYYGYTF.

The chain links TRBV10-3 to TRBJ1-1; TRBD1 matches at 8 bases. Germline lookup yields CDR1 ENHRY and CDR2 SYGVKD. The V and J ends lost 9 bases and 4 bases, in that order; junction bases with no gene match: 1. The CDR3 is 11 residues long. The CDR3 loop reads CAMDRATEAFF. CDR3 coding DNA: TGTGCCATGGACAGGGCCACTGAAGCTTTCTTT.

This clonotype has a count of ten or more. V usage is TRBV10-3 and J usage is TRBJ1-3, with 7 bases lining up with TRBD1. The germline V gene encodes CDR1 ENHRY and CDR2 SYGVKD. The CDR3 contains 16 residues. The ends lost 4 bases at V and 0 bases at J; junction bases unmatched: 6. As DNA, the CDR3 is TGTGCCATCAGTGTGGGGGACAGCATCTCTGGAAACACCATATATTTT. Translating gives CAISVGDSISGNTIYF.

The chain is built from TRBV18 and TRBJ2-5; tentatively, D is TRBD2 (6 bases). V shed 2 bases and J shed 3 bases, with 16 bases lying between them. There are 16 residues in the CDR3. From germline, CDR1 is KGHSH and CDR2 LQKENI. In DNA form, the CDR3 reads TGTGCCAGCTCACCATTCAGCAGGCCGGGAGAAGAGACCCAGTACTTC. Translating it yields CASSPFSRPGEETQYF.

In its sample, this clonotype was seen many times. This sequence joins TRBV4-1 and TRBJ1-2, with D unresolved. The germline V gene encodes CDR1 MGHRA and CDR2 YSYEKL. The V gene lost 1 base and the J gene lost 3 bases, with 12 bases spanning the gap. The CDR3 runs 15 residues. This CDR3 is CASSQGVGLDYGYTF. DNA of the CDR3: TGCGCCAGCAGCCAAGGTGTGGGCCTGGACTATGGCTACACCTTC.

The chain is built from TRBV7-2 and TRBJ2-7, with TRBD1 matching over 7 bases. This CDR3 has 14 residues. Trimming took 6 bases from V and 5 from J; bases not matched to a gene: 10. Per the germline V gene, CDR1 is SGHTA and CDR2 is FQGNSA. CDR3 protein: CASSLRRGPHEQYF. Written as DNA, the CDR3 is TGTGCCAGCAGTTTGAGAAGGGGGCCCCACGAGCAGTACTTC.

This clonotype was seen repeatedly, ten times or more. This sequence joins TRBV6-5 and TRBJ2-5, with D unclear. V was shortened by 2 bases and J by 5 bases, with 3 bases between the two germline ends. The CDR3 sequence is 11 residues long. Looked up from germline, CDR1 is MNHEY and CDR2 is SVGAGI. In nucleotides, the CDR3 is TGTGCCAGCAGTTACGTTGAGACCCAGTACTTC. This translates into CASSYVETQYF.

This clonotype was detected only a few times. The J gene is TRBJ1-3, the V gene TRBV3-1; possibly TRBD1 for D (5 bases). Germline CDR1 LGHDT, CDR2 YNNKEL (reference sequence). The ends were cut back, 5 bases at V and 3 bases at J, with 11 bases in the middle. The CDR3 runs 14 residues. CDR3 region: CASSKWDGGNTIYF. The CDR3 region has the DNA TGTGCCAGCAGCAAATGGGACGGTGGAAACACCATATATTTT.

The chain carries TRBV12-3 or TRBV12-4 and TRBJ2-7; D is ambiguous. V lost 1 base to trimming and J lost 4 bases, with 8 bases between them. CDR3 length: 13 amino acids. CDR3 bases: TGTGCCAGCAGTTTAGTGAATAAATACGAGCAGTACTTC. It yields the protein CASSLVNKYEQYF.

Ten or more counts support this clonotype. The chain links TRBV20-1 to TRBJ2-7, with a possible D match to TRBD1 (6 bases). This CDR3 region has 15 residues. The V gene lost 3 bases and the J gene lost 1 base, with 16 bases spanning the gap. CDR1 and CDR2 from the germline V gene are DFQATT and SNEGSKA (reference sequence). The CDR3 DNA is TGCAGTGCTAGCGTCTCGGCAGGGGCATCCTACGAGCAGTACTTC. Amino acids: CSASVSAGASYEQYF.

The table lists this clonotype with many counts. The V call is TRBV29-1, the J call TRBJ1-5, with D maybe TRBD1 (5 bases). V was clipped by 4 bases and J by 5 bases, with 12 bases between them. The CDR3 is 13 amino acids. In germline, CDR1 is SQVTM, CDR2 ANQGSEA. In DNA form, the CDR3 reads TGCAGCGTTGGAGGGGAAACTGATCAGCCCCAGCATTTT. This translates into CSVGGETDQPQHF.

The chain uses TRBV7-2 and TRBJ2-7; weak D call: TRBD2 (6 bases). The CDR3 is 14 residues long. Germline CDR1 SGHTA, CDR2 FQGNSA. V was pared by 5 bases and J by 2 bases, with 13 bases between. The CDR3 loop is CASSAGLTPYEQYF. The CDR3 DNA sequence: TGTGCCAGCAGCGCGGGACTTACACCCTACGAGCAGTACTTC.

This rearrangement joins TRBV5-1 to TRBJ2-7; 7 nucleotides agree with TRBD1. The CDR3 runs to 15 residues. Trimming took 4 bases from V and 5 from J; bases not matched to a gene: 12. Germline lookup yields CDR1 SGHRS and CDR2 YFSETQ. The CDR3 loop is CASSIGDRNLHEQYF. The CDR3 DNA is TGCGCCAGCAGCATCGGGGACAGAAATCTCCACGAGCAGTACTTC.

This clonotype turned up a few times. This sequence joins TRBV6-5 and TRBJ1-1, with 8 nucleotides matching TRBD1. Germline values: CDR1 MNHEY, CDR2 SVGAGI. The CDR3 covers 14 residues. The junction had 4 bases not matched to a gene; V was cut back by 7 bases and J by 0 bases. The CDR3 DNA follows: TGTGCCAGCACTAACAGGGGGATGAACACTGAAGCTTTCTTT. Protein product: CASTNRGMNTEAFF.

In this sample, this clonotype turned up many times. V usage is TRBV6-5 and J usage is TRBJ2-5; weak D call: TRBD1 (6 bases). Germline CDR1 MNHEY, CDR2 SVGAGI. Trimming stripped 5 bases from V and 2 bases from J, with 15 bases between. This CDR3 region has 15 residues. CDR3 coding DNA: TGTGCCAGCAGTCGAAGACAGGATCAACAAGAGACCCAGTACTTC. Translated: CASSRRQDQQETQYF.

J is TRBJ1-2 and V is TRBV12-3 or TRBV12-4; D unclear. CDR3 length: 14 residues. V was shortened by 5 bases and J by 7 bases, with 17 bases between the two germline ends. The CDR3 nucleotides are TGTGCCAGCAGTCCGGGCCACCTCCGGAGTGGCTACACCTTC. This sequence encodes CASSPGHLRSGYTF.

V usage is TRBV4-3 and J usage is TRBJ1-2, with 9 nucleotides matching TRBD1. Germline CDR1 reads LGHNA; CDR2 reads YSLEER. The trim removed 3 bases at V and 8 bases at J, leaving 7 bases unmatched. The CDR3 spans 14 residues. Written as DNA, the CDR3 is TGCGCCAGCAGCCAGGCGGACAGGGGCGGCGGCTACACCTTC. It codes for CASSQADRGGGYTF.

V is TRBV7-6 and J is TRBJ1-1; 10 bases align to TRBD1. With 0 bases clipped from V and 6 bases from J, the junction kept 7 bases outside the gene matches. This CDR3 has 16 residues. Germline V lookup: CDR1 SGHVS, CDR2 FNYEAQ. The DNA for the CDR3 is TGTGCCAGCAGCTTAGCCCCCGGGACAGGGGCCTCTGAAGCTTTCTTT. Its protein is CASSLAPGTGASEAFF.

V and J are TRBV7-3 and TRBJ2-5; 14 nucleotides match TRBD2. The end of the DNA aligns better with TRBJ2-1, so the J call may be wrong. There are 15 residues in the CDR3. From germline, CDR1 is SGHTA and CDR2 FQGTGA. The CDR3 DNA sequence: TGTGCCAGCAGCACCGGGACTAGCGGGAGCCATGAGCAGTTCTTC. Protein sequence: CASSTGTSGSHEQFF.

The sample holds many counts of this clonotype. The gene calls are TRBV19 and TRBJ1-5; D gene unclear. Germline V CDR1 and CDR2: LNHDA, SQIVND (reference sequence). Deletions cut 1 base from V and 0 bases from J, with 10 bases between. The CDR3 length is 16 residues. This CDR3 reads CASSIGAVHSNQPQHF. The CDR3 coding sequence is TGTGCCAGTAGTATAGGGGCTGTACATAGCAATCAGCCCCAGCATTTT.

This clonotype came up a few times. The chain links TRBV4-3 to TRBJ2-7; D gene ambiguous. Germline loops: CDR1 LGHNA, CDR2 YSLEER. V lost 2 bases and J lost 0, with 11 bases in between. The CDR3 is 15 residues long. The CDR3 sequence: CASSQTVSLSYEQYF. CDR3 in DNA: TGCGCCAGCAGCCAAACAGTATCGCTCTCCTACGAGCAGTACTTC.

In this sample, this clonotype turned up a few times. The CDR3 is CASTTLRGVEEKLFF. DNA of the CDR3: TGTGCCAGCACCACCCTCCGCGGGGTCGAGGAAAAACTGTTTTTT. The chain is built from TRBV12-3 or TRBV12-4 and TRBJ1-4, with no clear D. V lost 7 bases and J 8 bases, leaving 20 bases between the germline ends. This CDR3 region has 15 residues.

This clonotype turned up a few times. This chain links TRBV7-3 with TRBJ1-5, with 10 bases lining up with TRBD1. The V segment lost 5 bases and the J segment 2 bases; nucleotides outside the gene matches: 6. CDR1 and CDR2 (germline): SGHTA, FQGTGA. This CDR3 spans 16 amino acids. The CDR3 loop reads CASSRGQGVGNQPQHF. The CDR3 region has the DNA TGTGCCAGCAGCCGTGGACAGGGGGTAGGCAATCAGCCCCAGCATTTT.

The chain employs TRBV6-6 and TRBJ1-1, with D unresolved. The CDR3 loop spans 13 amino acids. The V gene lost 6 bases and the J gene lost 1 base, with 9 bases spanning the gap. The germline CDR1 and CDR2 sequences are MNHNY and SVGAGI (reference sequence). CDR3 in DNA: TGTGCCAGCAGCAAAGACGGGAACACTGAAGCTTTCTTT. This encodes CASSKDGNTEAFF.

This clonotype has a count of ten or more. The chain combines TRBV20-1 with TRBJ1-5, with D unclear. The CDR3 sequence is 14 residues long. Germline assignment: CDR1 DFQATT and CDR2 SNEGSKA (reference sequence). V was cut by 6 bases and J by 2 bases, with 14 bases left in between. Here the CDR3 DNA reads TGCAGTGCCATCGACCTGGCGGGCAATCAGCCCCAGCATTTT. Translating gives CSAIDLAGNQPQHF.

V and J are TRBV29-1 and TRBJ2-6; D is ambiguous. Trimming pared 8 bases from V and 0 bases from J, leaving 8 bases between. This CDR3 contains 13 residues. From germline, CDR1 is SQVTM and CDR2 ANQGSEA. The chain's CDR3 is CSLGSSGANVLTF. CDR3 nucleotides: TGCAGCTTGGGTAGCTCTGGGGCCAACGTCCTGACTTTC.

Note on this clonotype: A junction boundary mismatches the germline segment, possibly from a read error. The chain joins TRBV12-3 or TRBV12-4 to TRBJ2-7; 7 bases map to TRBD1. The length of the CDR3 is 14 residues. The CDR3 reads CASTSGTAFYEQHF. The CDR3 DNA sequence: TGTGCCAGCACCTCCGGGACAGCCTTCTACGAGCAGCACTTC.

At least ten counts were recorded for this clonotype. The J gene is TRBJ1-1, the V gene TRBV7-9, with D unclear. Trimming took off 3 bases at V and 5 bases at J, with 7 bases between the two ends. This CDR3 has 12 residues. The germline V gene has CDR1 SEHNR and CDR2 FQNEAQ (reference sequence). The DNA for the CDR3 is TGTGCCAGCAGCTTCCCCGGGACTGAAGCTTTCTTT. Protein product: CASSFPGTEAFF.

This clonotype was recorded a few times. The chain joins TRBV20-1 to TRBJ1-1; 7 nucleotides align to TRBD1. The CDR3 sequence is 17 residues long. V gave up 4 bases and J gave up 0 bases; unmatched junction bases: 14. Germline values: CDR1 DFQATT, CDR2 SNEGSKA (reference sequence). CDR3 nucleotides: TGCAGTGCTATTAAGGTGGGGACAGACCACATGAACACTGAAGCTTTCTTT. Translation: CSAIKVGTDHMNTEAFF.

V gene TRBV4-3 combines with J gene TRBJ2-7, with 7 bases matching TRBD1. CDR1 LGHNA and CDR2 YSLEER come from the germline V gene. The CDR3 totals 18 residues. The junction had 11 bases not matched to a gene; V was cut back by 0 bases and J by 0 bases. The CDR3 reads CASSQDGPDRRSSYEQYF. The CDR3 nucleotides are TGCGCCAGCAGCCAAGATGGACCGGACAGGAGAAGCTCCTACGAGCAGTACTTC.